This T cell receptor beta chain was recorded in a study of blood T cell repertoires in COVID-19. About the research overall: Researchers got acute and convalescent COVID-19 samples from the United States, Italy and Spain.

The CDR3 has 15 amino acids. V was shortened by 1 base and J by 9 bases, with 16 bases between the two germline ends. Germline CDR1 is SNHLY and CDR2 is FYNNEI. The authors' processing: Reference gene primer amplification gave estimated nucleated cell counts. The protocol was immunoSEQ multiplex PCR, while the TCRdb copy is restricted to in-frame clones and leaves out a portion. That table furnishes V, J and clone size, whereas the DNA furnished D and trimming. This repertoire shows about 180,000 clones, just under 80% found once; its top ten account for about 6.5%. This receptor was identified in a man aged 70 or older with active or convalescent COVID-19. The sample taken for sequencing was peripheral blood. J is TRBJ1-5 and V is TRBV2, with a possible D match to TRBD1 (5 bases). The CDR3 sequence: CASSEGMAGWRPQHF. The CDR3 coding sequence is TGTGCCAGCAGTGAAGGGATGGCAGGGTGGAGGCCCCAGCATTTT.